These T cell receptor beta chains were read from a single sample in a study of vaccination and CD4 T cells after COVID-19. TCRdb fed the PCR reads into MiXCR, producing one record per CDR3 protein. The sample lists just over 3,000 distinct CDR3 sequences; 25% were seen once. No antigens are known for them. The starting material was CD4+ T cells from blood, cultured in vitro, obtained after SARS-CoV-2 vaccination. Receptors were obtained from a human donor who had recovered from COVID-19. The CDR3 runs from the conserved cysteine through the conserved F or W. The D gene is left open where the match is weak. Size is stated for part of the rows, as once, few or many counts, or as a class when the clone is expanded.

TRBD1 TRBJ2-7 NA TRBV6-5 TGTGCCAGCAGTTACTCGAGTAGGACAGGGGGCGAGCAGTACTTC CASSYSSRTGGEQYF
TRBD1 TRBJ1-2 medium-sized TRBV6-1 TGTGCCAGCAGGAACCCACAGGGGAACTATGGCTACACCTTC CASRNPQGNYGYTF
TRBD1 TRBJ2-3 NA TRBV6-2/TRBV6-3 TGTGCCAGCGGGTCCCGGGACAGGGGGCGGAGCACAGATACGCAGTATTTT CASGSRDRGRSTDTQYF
TRBD1 TRBJ1-2 NA TRBV18 TGTGCCAGCTCACCCCGGACAGGGGGGGATGGCTACACCTTC CASSPRTGGDGYTF
NA TRBJ1-1 few TRBV6-2/TRBV6-3 TGTGCCAGCAGTTACGGCCGGACGGTGAACACTGAAGCTTTCTTT CASSYGRTVNTEAFF
TRBD2 TRBJ2-5 few TRBV6-2/TRBV6-3 TGTGCCAGCAGTCTGCATGGAGGGACGGGGGGAGAGACCCAGTACTTC CASSLHGGTGGETQYF
NA TRBJ2-7 few TRBV6-1 TGTGCCAGCAGCGTCATAAGACCGCCCTACGAGCAGTACTTC CASSVIRPPYEQYF
TRBD1 TRBJ1-2 medium-sized TRBV27 TGTGCCAGCAGTTCCCGGACAGGGTCCCTTTATGGCTACACCTTC CASSSRTGSLYGYTF
NA TRBJ2-5 few TRBV10-3 TGTGCCATCAGTGACCCCGACACGGGGACCCAGTACTTC CAISDPDTGTQYF
NA TRBJ2-5 NA TRBV5-4 TGTGCCAGCAGCCCTGGACGAAACCAAGAGACCCAGTACTTC CASSPGRNQETQYF
NA TRBJ2-7 large TRBV11-1 TGTGCCAGCAGCTCTCGGGGCTACGAGCAGTACTTC CASSSRGYEQYF
TRBD1 TRBJ2-7 medium-sized TRBV10-3 TGTGCCATCAGTGAGTCGACAGGGGGCTCCTACGAGCAGTACTTC CAISESTGGSYEQYF
NA TRBJ1-6 few TRBV28 TGTGCCAGCAGTCTTCTGCTCAATTCACCCCTCCACTTT CASSLLLNSPLHF
NA TRBJ1-2 few TRBV20-1 TGCAGTGCTAGCGGGGGCGGGAACTATGGCTACACCTTC CSASGGGNYGYTF
NA TRBJ1-5 NA TRBV27 TGTGCCAGCAGTTTATTGCCCAATCAGCCCCAGCATTTT CASSLLPNQPQHF
TRBD1 TRBJ1-2 few TRBV5-5 TGTGCCAGCAGCGTCCGGGACAGGGGTCCGTTCGGCTACACCTTC CASSVRDRGPFGYTF
NA TRBJ2-5 NA TRBV5-1 TGCGCCAGCAGCTTGGTCAGGGGGGGTTTCGAGACCCAGTACTTC CASSLVRGGFETQYF
NA TRBJ1-1 few TRBV6-1 TGTGCCAGTAGAAGGGCCCTTGAAGCTTTCTTT CASRRALEAFF
NA TRBJ1-2 few TRBV7-8 TGTGCCAGCAGCTTATCTGAGAGGGCTAACTATGGCTACACCTTC CASSLSERANYGYTF
NA TRBJ1-1 few TRBV15 TGTGCCACCAGCAGAGCAGGAGGGAACACTGAAGCTTTCTTT CATSRAGGNTEAFF
NA TRBJ2-4 NA TRBV6-1 TGTGTCAGCACCAATCGCGGCGGGGCGATAGCCAAAAACATTCAGTACTTC CVSTNRGGAIAKNIQYF
NA TRBJ1-5 NA TRBV27 TGTGCCAGCACCAGCTCGAAGGGCTCCCAGCCCCAGCATTTT CASTSSKGSQPQHF
NA TRBJ2-5 NA TRBV5-1 TGCGCCAGCAGCTTGGAGGGGGGGGAGACCCAGTACTTC CASSLEGGETQYF
NA TRBJ2-1 NA TRBV19 TGTGCCAGTAGCCCACTGCGGGGGCCCTTTAATGAGCAGTTCTTC CASSPLRGPFNEQFF
NA TRBJ2-7 medium-sized TRBV20-1 TGCAGTGCTAGAGTGGATTCGAGGCTAGTTGAGTACTTC CSARVDSRLVEYF
NA TRBJ2-7 NA TRBV4-1 TGCGCCAGCAGCCAAGGGACAGACGTTGTCGGCGAGCAGTACTTC CASSQGTDVVGEQYF
NA TRBJ1-3 few TRBV28 TGTGCCAGCAGCCCCCGAAACACCATATATTTT CASSPRNTIYF
NA TRBJ1-2 few TRBV19 TGTGCCACCACAGGGAACCCGGACTATGGCTACACCTTC CATTGNPDYGYTF
TRBD1 TRBJ1-1 NA TRBV10-3 TGTGCCATCAGGCCGGGACAGGGCGGCACTGAAGCTTTCTTT CAIRPGQGGTEAFF
TRBD2 TRBJ2-5 few TRBV4-1 TGCGCCAGCAGCCAAGATGGGACTAGCGGGGGGGAGACCCAGTACTTC CASSQDGTSGGETQYF
TRBD1 TRBJ2-2 NA TRBV27 TGTGCCAGCAGTCCACAGGGGGCGTACACCGGGGAGCTGTTTTTT CASSPQGAYTGELFF
NA TRBJ2-7 medium-sized TRBV20-1 TGCAGTGCTAGGAGCCAGCCTAGTTCCTACGAGCAGTACTTC CSARSQPSSYEQYF
TRBD2 TRBJ2-1 few TRBV20-1 TGCAGTGCAACCTCTAGCGGGGGAACCTACAATGAGCAGTTCTTC CSATSSGGTYNEQFF
NA TRBJ1-2 NA TRBV7-8 TGTGCCAGCAGCTCCAAGGGCAGGGCCTATGGCTACACCTTC CASSSKGRAYGYTF
TRBD1 TRBJ2-3 few TRBV7-9 TGTGCCAGCAGCTTAAATACAGGGGACCCAGATACGCAGTATTTT CASSLNTGDPDTQYF
NA TRBJ1-2 NA TRBV6-5 TGTGCCAGCAGTTACTCCCCCATCACCGGGAACACCTTC CASSYSPITGNTF
TRBD2 TRBJ2-1 medium-sized TRBV20-1 TGCAGTGCTAGAGACGCGGGGAGGGTGGTGAGGAATGAGCAGTTCTTC CSARDAGRVVRNEQFF
NA TRBJ2-5 NA TRBV30 TGTGCCTGGAGTCCAAACGGGGGCGGAGAGACCCAGTACTTC CAWSPNGGGETQYF
TRBD1 TRBJ1-5 few TRBV28 TGTGCCAGCAGTCGGCGACAGGGCTGGAATCAGCCCCAGCATTTT CASSRRQGWNQPQHF
TRBD1 TRBJ1-2 NA TRBV28 TGTGCCAGCAGTTTAGAACAGGGGAAGCGTGGCTACACCTTC CASSLEQGKRGYTF